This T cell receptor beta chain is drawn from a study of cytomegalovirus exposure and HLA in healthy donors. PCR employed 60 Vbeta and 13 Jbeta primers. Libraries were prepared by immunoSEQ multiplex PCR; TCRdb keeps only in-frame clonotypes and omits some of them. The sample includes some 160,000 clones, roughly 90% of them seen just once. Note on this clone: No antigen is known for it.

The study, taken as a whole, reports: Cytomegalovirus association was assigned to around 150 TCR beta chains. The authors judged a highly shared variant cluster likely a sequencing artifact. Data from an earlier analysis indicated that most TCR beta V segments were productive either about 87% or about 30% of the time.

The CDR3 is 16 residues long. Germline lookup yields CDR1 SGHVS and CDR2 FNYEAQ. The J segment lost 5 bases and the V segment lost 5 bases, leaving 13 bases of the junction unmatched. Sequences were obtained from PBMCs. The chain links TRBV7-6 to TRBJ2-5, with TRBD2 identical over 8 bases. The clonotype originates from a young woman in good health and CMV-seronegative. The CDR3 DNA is TGTGCCAGCAGCCCATCGGGGGGGACTATACGGGAGACCCAGTACTTC. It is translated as CASSPSGGTIRETQYF.